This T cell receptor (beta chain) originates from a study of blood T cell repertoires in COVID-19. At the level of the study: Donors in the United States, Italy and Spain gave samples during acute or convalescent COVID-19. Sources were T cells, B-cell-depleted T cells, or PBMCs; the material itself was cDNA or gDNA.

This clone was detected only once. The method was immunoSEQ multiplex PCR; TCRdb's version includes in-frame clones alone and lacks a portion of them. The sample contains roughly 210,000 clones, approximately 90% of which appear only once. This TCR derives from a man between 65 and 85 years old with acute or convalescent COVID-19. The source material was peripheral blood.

CDR3 in amino acids: CASSLRVGVRDEQFF. The CDR3 DNA reads as TGTGCCAGCAGTTTAAGAGTGGGAGTTCGCGATGAGCAGTTCTTC. The chain joins TRBV27 to TRBJ2-1; maybe TRBD2 (5 bases). Germline V gene lookup returns CDR1 MNHEY and CDR2 SMNVEV (reference sequence). The CDR3 is 15 amino acids. The ends were cut back, 2 bases at V and 8 bases at J, with 16 bases in the middle.